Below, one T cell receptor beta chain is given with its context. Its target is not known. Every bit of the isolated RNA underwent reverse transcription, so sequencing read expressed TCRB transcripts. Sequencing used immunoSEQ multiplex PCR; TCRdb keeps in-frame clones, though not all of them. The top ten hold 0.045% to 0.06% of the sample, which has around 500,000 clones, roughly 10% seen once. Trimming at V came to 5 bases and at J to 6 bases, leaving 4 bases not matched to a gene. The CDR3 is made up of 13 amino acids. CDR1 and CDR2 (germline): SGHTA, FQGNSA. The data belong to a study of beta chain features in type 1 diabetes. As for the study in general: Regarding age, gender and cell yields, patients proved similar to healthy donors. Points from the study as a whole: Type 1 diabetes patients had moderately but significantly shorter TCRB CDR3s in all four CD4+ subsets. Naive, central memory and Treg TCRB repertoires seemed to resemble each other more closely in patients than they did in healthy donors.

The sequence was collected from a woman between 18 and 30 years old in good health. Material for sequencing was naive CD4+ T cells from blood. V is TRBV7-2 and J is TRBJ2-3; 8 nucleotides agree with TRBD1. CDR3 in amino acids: CASSPGQEDTQYF. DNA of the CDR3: TGTGCCAGCAGCCCGGGACAGGAGGATACGCAGTATTTT.